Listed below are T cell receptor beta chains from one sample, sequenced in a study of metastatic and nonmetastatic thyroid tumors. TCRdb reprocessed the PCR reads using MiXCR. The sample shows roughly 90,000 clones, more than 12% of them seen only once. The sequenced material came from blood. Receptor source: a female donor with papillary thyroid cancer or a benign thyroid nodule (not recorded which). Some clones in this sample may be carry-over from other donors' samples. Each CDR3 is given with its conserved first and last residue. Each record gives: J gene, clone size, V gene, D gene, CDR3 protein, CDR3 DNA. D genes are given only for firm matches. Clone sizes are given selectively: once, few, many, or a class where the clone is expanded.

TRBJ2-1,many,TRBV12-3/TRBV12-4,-,CASSLDTGYLNNEQFF,TGTGCCAGCAGTTTAGATACAGGGTACTTGAACAATGAGCAGTTCTTC
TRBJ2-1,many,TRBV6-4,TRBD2,CASSELKTSGGPVAYNEQFF,TGTGCCAGCAGTGAGTTGAAAACTAGCGGGGGCCCTGTAGCCTACAATGAGCAGTTCTTC
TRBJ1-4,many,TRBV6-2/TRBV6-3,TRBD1,CASSYDRGEKLFF,TGTGCCAGCAGTTACGACAGGGGAGAAAAACTGTTTTTT
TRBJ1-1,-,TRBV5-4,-,CASSQPDRGGSEAFF,TGTGCCAGCAGCCAACCCGACCGGGGAGGATCGGAAGCTTTCTTT
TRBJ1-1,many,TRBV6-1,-,CASSLRRGGKTEAFF,TGTGCCAGCAGCCTCCGCCGGGGGGGGAAGACTGAAGCTTTCTTT
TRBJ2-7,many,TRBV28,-,CASSSVSWAYEQYF,TGTGCCAGCAGTTCCGTTTCATGGGCCTACGAGCAGTACTTC
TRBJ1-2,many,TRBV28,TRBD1,CASSLWTGGGYGYTF,TGTGCCAGCAGTTTGTGGACAGGGGGTGGCTATGGCTACACCTTC
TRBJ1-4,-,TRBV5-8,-,CASSPRDTTNEKLFF,TGTGCCAGCAGCCCGAGGGATACAACTAATGAAAAACTGTTTTTT
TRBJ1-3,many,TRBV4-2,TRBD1,CASSQGTGFGNTIYF,TGTGCCAGCAGCCAAGGGACAGGGTTTGGAAACACCATATATTTT
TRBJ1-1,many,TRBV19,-,CASRTGMNTEAFF,TGTGCCAGTAGGACGGGCATGAACACTGAAGCTTTCTTT
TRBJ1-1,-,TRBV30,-,CASNNGVNTEAFF,TGTGCCTCGAATAACGGGGTGAACACTGAAGCTTTCTTT
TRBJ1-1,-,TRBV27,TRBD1,CATRPSQGAAGAFF,TGTGCCACCAGACCCTCCCAGGGGGCGGCTGGAGCTTTCTTT
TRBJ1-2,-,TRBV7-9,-,CASSLTRESYGYTF,TGTGCCAGCAGCTTGACCAGGGAAAGCTATGGCTACACCTTC
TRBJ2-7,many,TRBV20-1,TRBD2,CSARRQREGAAEQYF,TGCAGTGCTAGACGGCAACGGGAGGGAGCCGCCGAGCAGTACTTC
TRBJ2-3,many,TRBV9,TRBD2,CASTAGDSTDTQYF,TGTGCCAGCACTGCGGGGGACAGCACAGATACGCAGTATTTT
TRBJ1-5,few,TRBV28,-,CSNTEYIPGNQPQHF,TGTTCCAACACTGAGTACATTCCGGGCAATCAGCCCCAGCATTTT
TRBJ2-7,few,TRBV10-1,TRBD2,CASSESLAGVSEQYF,TGCGCCAGCAGTGAGTCTTTAGCGGGAGTTAGCGAGCAGTACTTC
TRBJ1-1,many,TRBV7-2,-,CASSTSLAMNTEAFF,TGTGCCAGCAGCACTAGCCTAGCAATGAACACTGAAGCTTTCTTT
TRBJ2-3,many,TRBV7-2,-,CASSYADTQYF,TGTGCCAGCAGCTACGCAGATACGCAGTATTTT
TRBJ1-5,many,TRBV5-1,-,CASSLYGGDQPQHF,TGCGCCAGCAGCTTGTACGGGGGGGATCAGCCCCAGCATTTT
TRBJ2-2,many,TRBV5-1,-,CASSLRPGTNTGELFF,TGCGCCAGCAGCTTGAGGCCGGGCACGAACACCGGGGAGCTGTTTTTT
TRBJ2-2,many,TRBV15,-,CATSRGAGGAGELFF,TGTGCCACCAGCAGAGGGGCAGGAGGCGCCGGGGAGCTGTTTTTT
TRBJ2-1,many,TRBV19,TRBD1,CASSPQVGQGDHEQFF,TGTGCCAGTAGTCCCCAGGTGGGGCAGGGGGACCATGAGCAGTTCTTC
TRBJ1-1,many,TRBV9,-,CASSVQVEVSATEAFF,TGTGCCAGCAGCGTACAGGTTGAGGTGTCGGCCACTGAAGCTTTCTTT
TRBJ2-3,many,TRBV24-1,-,CATSDPRSAANTATDTQYF,TGTGCCACCAGTGATCCCCGGTCGGCGGCGAACACGGCAACCGATACGCAGTATTTT
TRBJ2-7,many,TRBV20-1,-,CSASGRAGSSYEQYF,TGCAGTGCTAGTGGCCGGGCCGGTAGCTCCTACGAGCAGTACTTC
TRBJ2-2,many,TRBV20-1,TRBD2,CSARRRGGFNTGELFF,TGCAGTGCTAGAAGGCGGGGGGGCTTTAACACCGGGGAGCTGTTTTTT
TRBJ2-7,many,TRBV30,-,CAWSPSYLGEQYF,TGTGCCTGGAGTCCTTCCTATCTCGGCGAGCAGTACTTC
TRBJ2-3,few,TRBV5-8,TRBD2,CASSLDGTITDTQYF,TGTGCCAGCAGCTTGGATGGGACTATAACAGATACGCAGTATTTT
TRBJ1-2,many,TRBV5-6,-,CASSLAGTGYGYTF,TGTGCCAGCAGCCTAGCAGGGACGGGCTATGGCTACACCTTC
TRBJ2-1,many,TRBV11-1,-,CASSGVRGPTYNEQFF,TGTGCCAGCAGCGGAGTCCGGGGCCCCACCTACAATGAGCAGTTCTTC
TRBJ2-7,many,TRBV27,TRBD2,CASTLSGDRAYEQYF,TGTGCCAGCACCTTGAGCGGGGATCGGGCCTACGAGCAGTACTTC
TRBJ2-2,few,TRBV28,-,CASSITHPVCTGELFF,TGTGCCAGCAGTATCACCCACCCGGTCTGCACCGGTGAGCTGTTTTTT
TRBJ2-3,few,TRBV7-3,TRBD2,CASSSTGGAGGAQYF,TGTGCCAGCAGCTCCACCGGTGGGGCGGGGGGGGCACAGTATTTT
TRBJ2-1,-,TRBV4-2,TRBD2,CASSQGTSGGKDEQFF,TGTGCCAGCAGCCAAGGTACTAGCGGGGGAAAGGATGAGCAGTTCTTC
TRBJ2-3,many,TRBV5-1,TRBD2,CASDRGGTDTQYF,TGCGCCAGCGATCGGGGGGGCACAGATACGCAGTATTTT
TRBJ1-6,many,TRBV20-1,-,CSARGTLDSPLHF,TGCAGTGCTAGGGGGACCCTTGATTCACCCCTCCACTTT
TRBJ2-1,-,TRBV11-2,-,CASSLLGVGGYDEQFF,TGTGCCAGCAGCTTATTGGGCGTTGGGGGGTATGATGAGCAGTTCTTC
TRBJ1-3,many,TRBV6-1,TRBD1,CASSGGGTGGIYGNTIYF,TGTGCCAGCAGTGGGGGAGGGACAGGGGGCATTTATGGAAACACCATATATTTT
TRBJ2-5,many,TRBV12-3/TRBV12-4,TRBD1,CASSKTQGVQETQYF,TGTGCCAGCAGCAAAACACAGGGGGTCCAAGAGACCCAGTACTTC
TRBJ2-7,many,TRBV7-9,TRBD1,CASSLPGRGYEQYF,TGTGCCAGCAGCCTCCCCGGCAGGGGGTACGAGCAGTACTTC
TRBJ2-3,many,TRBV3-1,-,CASTSHTSTDTQYF,TGTGCCAGCACATCACATACTAGCACAGATACGCAGTATTTT
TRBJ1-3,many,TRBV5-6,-,CASSLGEIRRLRGNTIYF,TGTGCCAGCAGCTTGGGGGAGATTCGACGGCTTAGGGGAAACACCATATATTTT
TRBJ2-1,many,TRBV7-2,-,CASSLVQGRGLNEQFF,TGTGCCAGCAGCTTAGTGCAGGGCCGGGGGTTGAATGAGCAGTTCTTC
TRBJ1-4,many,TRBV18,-,CASSPIEGVAGEKLFF,TGTGCCAGCTCACCCATCGAGGGAGTAGCGGGTGAAAAACTGTTTTTT
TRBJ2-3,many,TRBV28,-,CASSLEAAAGTQYF,TGTGCCAGCAGTTTAGAGGCAGCGGCAGGTACGCAGTATTTT
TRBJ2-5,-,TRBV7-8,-,CASSPMVWSWGAETQYF,TGTGCCAGCAGCCCCATGGTGTGGAGCTGGGGGGCTGAGACCCAGTACTTC
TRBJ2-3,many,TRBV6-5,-,CASSYSGRGGWTDTQYF,TGTGCCAGCAGTTACTCGGGTAGGGGGGGTTGGACAGATACGCAGTATTTT